This TCR beta chain is drawn from a study of CD8+ T cells in alopecia areata. This CDR3 has 17 amino acids. Trimming stripped 3 bases from V and 2 bases from J, with 17 bases between. Regarding the study as a whole: Besides other cells, scalp samples also yield sequences of resident alphabeta T cells from normal skin.

It was cDNA, reverse transcribed from extracted RNA, that served as the sequencing template. TCRdb keeps only in-frame clones here, not all; method: immunoSEQ multiplex PCR. The sample yields about 160,000 clones, 55% to 75% seen once. Concerning this clone: Its antigen is unidentified.

The treatment here: oral pan-JAK inhibitor, 5-10 mg twice daily. The chain carries TRBV23-1 and TRBJ1-5; D unclear. TRBV23-1 belongs to the ORF category, with a function that is uncertain. This sample comprised CD4+ T cells sorted from blood, obtained at week 4, from a patient treated with tofacitinib. This sequence originates from a human donor with alopecia areata. This CDR3 is CASSQFGEREGNQPQHF. The DNA of the CDR3 is TGCGCCAGCAGTCAGTTCGGGGAGAGGGAGGGCAATCAGCCCCAGCATTTT.